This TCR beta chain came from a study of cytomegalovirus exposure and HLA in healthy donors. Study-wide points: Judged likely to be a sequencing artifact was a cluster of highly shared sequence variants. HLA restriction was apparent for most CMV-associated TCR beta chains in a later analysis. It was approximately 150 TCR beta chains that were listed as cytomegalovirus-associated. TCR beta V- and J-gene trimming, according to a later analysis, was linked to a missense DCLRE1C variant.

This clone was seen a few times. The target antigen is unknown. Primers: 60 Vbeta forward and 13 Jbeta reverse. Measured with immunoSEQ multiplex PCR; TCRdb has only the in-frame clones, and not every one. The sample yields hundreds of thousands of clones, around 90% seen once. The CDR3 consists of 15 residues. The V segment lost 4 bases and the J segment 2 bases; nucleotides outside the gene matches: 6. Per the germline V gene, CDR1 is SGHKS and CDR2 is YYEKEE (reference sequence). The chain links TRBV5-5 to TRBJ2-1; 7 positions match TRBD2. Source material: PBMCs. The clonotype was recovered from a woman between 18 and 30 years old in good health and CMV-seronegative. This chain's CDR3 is CASSPLAGAYNEQFF. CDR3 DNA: TGTGCCAGCAGCCCTCTCGCGGGGGCCTACAATGAGCAGTTCTTC.